This T cell receptor (beta chain) was sequenced in a study of shared clonotypes between healthy human individuals. Study information: Each donor had three CD4 naive, three CD4 memory, two CD8 naive and one CD8 memory plate.

A note on this clone: The antigen remains unidentified.

Evenly divided among several immunoSEQ plates was the genomic DNA of each subset. The repertoire was sequenced with immunoSEQ multiplex PCR; TCRdb's copy has only in-frame clones and lacks some. Of 2 million to 2.5 million clones in the sample, 85% to 95% are singletons; the top ten hold 0.37%. Broader study findings: The represented genetic and exposure-history diversity was limited by the small number of donors.

Both subsets, CD45RA+ naive and CD45RA-negative memory, were split from the CD4+ cells. Germline V lookup: CDR1 LNHNV, CDR2 YYDKDF (reference sequence). V lost 3 bases and J lost 5, with 20 bases in between. CDR3 length equals 17 residues. Source material: naive CD4+ T cells from PBMCs. The subset was: CD45RA+ positively selected. This sequence originates from a man between 18 and 29 years old in good health. Some clones in this sample may be carry-over from other donors' samples. This chain connects TRBV15 to TRBJ1-5; tentative D call: TRBD1 (5 bases). CDR3 region: CATSSTLRQGNHQPQHF. CDR3 bases: TGTGCCACCAGCAGCACCTTGAGGCAGGGAAACCATCAGCCCCAGCATTTT. The whole variable domain, filled in from reference TRBV15 and TRBJ1-5, reads DAMVIQNPRYQVTQFGKPVTLSCSQTLNHNVMYWYQQKSSQAPKLLFHYYDKDFNNEADTPDNFQSRRPNTSFCFLDIRSPGLGDTAMYLCATSSTLRQGNHQPQHFGDGTRLSIL.